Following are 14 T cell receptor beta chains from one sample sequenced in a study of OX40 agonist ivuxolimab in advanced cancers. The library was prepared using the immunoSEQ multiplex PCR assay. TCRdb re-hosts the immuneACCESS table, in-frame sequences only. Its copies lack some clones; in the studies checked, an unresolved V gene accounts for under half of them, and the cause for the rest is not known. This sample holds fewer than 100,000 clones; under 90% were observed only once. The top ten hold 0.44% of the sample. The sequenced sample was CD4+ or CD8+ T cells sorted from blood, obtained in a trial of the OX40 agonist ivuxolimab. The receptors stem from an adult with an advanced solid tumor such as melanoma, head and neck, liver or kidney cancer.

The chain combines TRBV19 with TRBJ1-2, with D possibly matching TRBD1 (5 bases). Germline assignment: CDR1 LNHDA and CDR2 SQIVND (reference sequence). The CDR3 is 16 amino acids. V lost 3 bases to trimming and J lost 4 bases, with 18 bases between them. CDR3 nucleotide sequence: TGTGCCAGTAGTATTCGAGGGGTAGACAGACTCTATGGCTACACCTTC. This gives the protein CASSIRGVDRLYGYTF.

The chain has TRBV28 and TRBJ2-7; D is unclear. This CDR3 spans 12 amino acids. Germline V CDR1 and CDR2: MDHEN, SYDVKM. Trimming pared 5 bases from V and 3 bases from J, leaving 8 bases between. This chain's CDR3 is CASSPARYEQYF. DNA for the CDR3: TGTGCCAGCAGTCCCGCCCGCTACGAGCAGTACTTC.

The CDR3 region has the DNA TGTGCCAGCAGTTTAGGACGGATCTATGGCTACACCTTC. This gives the protein CASSLGRIYGYTF. The chain joins TRBV28 to TRBJ1-2; D not resolved. CDR1 and CDR2 from the germline V gene are MDHEN and SYDVKM. V lost 2 bases to trimming and J lost 4 bases, with 8 bases between them. The CDR3 extends over 13 amino acids.

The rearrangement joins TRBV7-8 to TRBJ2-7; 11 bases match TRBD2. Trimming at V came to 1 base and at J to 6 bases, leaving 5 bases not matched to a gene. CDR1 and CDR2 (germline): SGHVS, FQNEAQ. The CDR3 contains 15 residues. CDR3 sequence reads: CASSLVSLAGGEQYF. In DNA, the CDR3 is TGTGCCAGCAGCTTAGTGAGCCTAGCGGGGGGCGAGCAGTACTTC.

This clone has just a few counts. The CDR3 region has the DNA TGTGCAAGTCGCTTAGATTTATGGGCTAGCGGGGGGTGCACAGATACGCAGTATTTT. The encoded protein is CASRLDLWASGGCTDTQYF. The chain links TRBV12-2 to TRBJ2-3; whether TRBD2, the table's D call, matches the DNA was not checked. TRBV12-2 is noted as a pseudogene. This CDR3 has 19 residues.

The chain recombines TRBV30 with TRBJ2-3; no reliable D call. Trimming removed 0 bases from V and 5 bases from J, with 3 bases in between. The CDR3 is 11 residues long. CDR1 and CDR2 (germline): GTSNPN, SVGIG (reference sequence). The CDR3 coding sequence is TGTGCCTGGAGTGTAGGAGATACGCAGTATTTT. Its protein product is CAWSVGDTQYF.

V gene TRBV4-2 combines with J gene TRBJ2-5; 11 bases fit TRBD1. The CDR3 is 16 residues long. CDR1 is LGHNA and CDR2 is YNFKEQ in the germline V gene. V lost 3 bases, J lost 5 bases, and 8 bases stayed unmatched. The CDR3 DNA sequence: TGTGCCAGCAGCCAGAACGGACAGGGGGCCGGGGAGACCCAGTACTTC. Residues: CASSQNGQGAGETQYF.

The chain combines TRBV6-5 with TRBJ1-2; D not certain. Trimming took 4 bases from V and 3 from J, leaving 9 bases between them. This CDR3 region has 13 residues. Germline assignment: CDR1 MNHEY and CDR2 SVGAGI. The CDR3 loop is CASSSGLYYGYTF. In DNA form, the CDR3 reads TGTGCCAGCAGTTCAGGCCTTTACTATGGCTACACCTTC.

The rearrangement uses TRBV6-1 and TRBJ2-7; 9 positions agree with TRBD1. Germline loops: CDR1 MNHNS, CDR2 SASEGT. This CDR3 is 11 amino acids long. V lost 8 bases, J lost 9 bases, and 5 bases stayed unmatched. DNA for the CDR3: TGTGCCAGCTCGACAGGGGGTTGGCAGTACGTC. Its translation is CASSTGGWQYV.

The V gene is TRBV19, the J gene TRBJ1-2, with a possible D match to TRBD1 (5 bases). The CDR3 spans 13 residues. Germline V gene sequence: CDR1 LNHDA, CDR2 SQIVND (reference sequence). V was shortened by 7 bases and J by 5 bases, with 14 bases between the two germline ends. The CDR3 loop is CASNRGGGYGYTF. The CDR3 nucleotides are TGTGCCAGTAACCGAGGTGGGGGATATGGCTACACCTTC.

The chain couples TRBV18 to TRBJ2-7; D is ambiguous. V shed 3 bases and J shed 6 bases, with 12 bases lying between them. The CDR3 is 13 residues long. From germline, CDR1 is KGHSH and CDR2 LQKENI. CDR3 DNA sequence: TGTGCCAGCTCACCTCGATCGGACGGCGAGCAGTACTTC. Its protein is CASSPRSDGEQYF.

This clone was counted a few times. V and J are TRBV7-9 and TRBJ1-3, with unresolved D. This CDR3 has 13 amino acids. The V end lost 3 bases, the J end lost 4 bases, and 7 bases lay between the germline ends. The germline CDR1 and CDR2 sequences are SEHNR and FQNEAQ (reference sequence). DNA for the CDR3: TGTGCCAGCAGCTTTGCCGGCGGAAACACCATATATTTT. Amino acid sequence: CASSFAGGNTIYF.

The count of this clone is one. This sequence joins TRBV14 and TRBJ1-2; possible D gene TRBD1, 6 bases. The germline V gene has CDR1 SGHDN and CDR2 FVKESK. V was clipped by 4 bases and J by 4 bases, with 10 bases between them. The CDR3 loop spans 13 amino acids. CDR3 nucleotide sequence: TGTGCCAGCAGCCGGAACAGGGCCTATGGCTACACCTTC. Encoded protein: CASSRNRAYGYTF.

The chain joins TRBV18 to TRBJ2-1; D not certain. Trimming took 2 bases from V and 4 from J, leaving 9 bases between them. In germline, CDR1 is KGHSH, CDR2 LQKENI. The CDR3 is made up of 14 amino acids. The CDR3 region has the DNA TGTGCCAGCTCACCAGACCCGAGTTACAATGAGCAGTTCTTC. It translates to CASSPDPSYNEQFF.